This TCR beta chain is from a study of blood T cell repertoires in COVID-19. Study-wide context: In each case, the material was cDNA or gDNA derived from T cells, B-cell-depleted T cells, or PBMCs.

As originally analysed: Counts of nucleated cells, estimated from reference gene primer amplification, were obtained. The repertoire was sequenced with immunoSEQ multiplex PCR; TCRdb's copy has only in-frame clones and lacks some. For V, J and clone size, that table is used; D and trimming come from the DNA. Of over 250,000 clones listed, over 75% were seen once; the top ten hold 2% to 3%. Unmatched junction bases numbered 5, after V lost 6 bases and J lost 5 bases. The germline V gene encodes CDR1 SNHLY and CDR2 FYNNEI. The CDR3 extends over 14 amino acids. This clonotype originated in a woman aged 50 to 65 with acute or convalescent COVID-19. The source material was peripheral blood. The J gene is TRBJ1-4, the V gene TRBV2, with TRBD1 identical over 8 bases. The CDR3 DNA sequence: TGTGCCAGCAGGGATCACAGGGGGAATGAAAAACTGTTTTTT. Residues: CASRDHRGNEKLFF.